These 21 T cell receptor beta chains came from one sample sequenced in a study of blood T cell repertoires in COVID-19. This table comes from immunoSEQ multiplex PCR, and its TCRdb copy is limited to in-frame clones, with some not included. The data hold about 110,000 clones, with about 87% observed a single time. The sample was peripheral blood. Receptor source: a human donor in a cohort sampled during active COVID-19.

J is TRBJ2-7 and V is TRBV14; a weak D match, TRBD1 (7 bases). Germline V gene data show CDR1 as SGHDN and CDR2 as FVKESK. Deletions cut 1 base from V and 6 bases from J, with 13 bases between. The CDR3 spans 14 residues. The DNA of the CDR3 is TGTGCCAGCAGCCAAGTTTCAGGGGGAGGCGAGCAGTACTTC. It is translated as CASSQVSGGGEQYF.

The rearrangement uses TRBV7-9 and TRBJ2-1; D call uncertain. This CDR3 spans 12 amino acids. V was trimmed by 0 bases and J by 10 bases, leaving 7 bases between them. Germline loops: CDR1 SEHNR, CDR2 FQNEAQ (reference sequence). The CDR3 here is CASSLARREQFF. The DNA for the CDR3 is TGTGCCAGCAGCTTAGCGCGCCGGGAGCAGTTCTTC.

The chain joins TRBV27 to TRBJ2-1, with D possibly matching TRBD1 (6 bases). CDR3 size: 15 residues. Germline V gene sequence: CDR1 MNHEY, CDR2 SMNVEV (reference sequence). V gave up 6 bases and J gave up 8 bases, with 20 bases separating them. CDR3 residues: CASRPDRLAGDEQFF. The CDR3 nucleotides are TGTGCCAGCAGGCCCGACAGGCTCGCCGGCGATGAGCAGTTCTTC.

The chain couples TRBV3-1 (or the pseudogene TRBV3-2) to TRBJ2-7; possible D gene TRBD2, 5 bases. The V gene lost 1 base and the J gene lost 2 bases, with 9 bases spanning the gap. Germline-derived CDR1 and CDR2 are LGHDT and YNNKEL (reference sequence). The CDR3 length is 14 residues. CDR3 sequence: CASSQGLAPYEQYF. The CDR3 nucleotides are TGTGCCAGCAGCCAAGGCCTAGCACCCTACGAGCAGTACTTC.

The chain employs TRBV19 and TRBJ2-7, with 10 bases identical to TRBD1. Germline trimming cut 9 bases from V and 2 bases from J; bases unmatched to any gene: 4. Germline values: CDR1 LNHDA, CDR2 SQIVND (reference sequence). This CDR3 is 13 amino acids long. The CDR3: CASRGTGAYEQYF. For the CDR3, the DNA is TGTGCCAGCCGTGGGACAGGGGCCTACGAGCAGTACTTC.

CDR3 protein: CASSATSGGSSYEQYF. CDR3 nucleotide sequence: TGTGCCAGCAGTGCTACTAGCGGGGGCTCCTCCTACGAGCAGTACTTC. The chain links TRBV6-1 to TRBJ2-7, with TRBD2 matching over 11 bases. With 4 bases clipped from V and 0 bases from J, the junction kept 5 bases outside the gene matches. The germline V gene has CDR1 MNHNS and CDR2 SASEGT. The CDR3 has 16 residues.

The J gene is TRBJ1-4, the V gene TRBV5-1; TRBD1 might be the D (6 bases). Trimming pared 0 bases from V and 10 bases from J, leaving 13 bases between. CDR3 length: 14 residues. Per the germline V gene, CDR1 is SGHRS and CDR2 is YFSETQ. CDR3 DNA: TGCGCCAGCAGCTTGGACAGGGACGGCGGAAAACTGTTTTTT. It codes for CASSLDRDGGKLFF.

V and J are TRBV27 and TRBJ1-5; the D gene is possibly TRBD1 (6 bases). The CDR3 consists of 13 residues. V dropped 3 bases and J dropped 15 bases, with 18 bases sitting between them. Germline CDR1 is MNHEY and CDR2 is SMNVEV (reference sequence). CDR3 region: CASSLENYRVLHF. In DNA, the CDR3 is TGTGCCAGCAGTTTGGAAAACTACAGGGTTTTGCATTTT.

This clone was recorded a few times. Other DNA sequences in this specimen translate into the identical CDR3. V and J are TRBV5-1 and TRBJ2-7; the match to TRBD2 covers 7 bases. Trimming cost V 1 base and J 3 bases; bases outside gene matches: 4. Germline V lookup: CDR1 SGHRS, CDR2 YFSETQ. The CDR3 length is 14 residues. The CDR3 spells CASSLSASGYEQYF. The CDR3 region has the DNA TGCGCCAGCAGCTTGTCGGCTAGCGGCTACGAGCAGTACTTC.

V is TRBV27 and J is TRBJ2-7, with a tentative D call TRBD2 (6 bases). This CDR3 is 15 amino acids long. Germline CDR1 reads MNHEY; CDR2 reads SMNVEV (reference sequence). The V end was cut by 3 bases, the J end by 3 bases, with 15 bases between. CDR3 residues: CASSFLADKLYEQYF. As DNA, the CDR3 is TGTGCCAGCAGTTTCTTAGCGGATAAGCTCTACGAGCAGTACTTC.

This chain uses TRBV5-1 with TRBJ1-2, with 7 bases fitting TRBD1. CDR3 length: 15 amino acids. CDR1 and CDR2 (germline): SGHRS, YFSETQ. The ends lost 1 base at V and 4 bases at J; junction bases unmatched: 7. Written as DNA, the CDR3 is TGCGCCAGCAGCTTGTCCGGGACAGCTTTCTATGGCTACACCTTC. Protein sequence: CASSLSGTAFYGYTF.

CDR3 DNA sequence: TGCGCCAGCAGTGAGTCAGGCGGGGCTCGGAGGGAAGCTTTCTTT. This encodes CASSESGGARREAFF. This chain connects TRBV10-1 to TRBJ1-1; a weak D match, TRBD1 (5 bases). Germline CDR1 reads WNHNN; CDR2 reads SYGVQD (reference sequence). Trimming pared 0 bases from V and 8 bases from J, leaving 16 bases between. The CDR3 is 15 amino acids.

The chain links TRBV11-2 to TRBJ2-7; D is perhaps TRBD2 (5 bases). Germline CDR1 reads SGHAT; CDR2 reads FQNNGV. V lost 0 bases and J lost 2, with 14 bases in between. This CDR3 spans 16 amino acids. DNA of the CDR3: TGTGCCAGCAGCTTAGAGACTACTTTGTTTACCTACGAGCAGTACTTC. Protein sequence: CASSLETTLFTYEQYF.

CDR3 in DNA: TGCAGTGCTAGTTCTAGCGGGGGGGACGAGCAGTACTTC. This encodes CSASSSGGDEQYF. The chain couples TRBV20-1 to TRBJ2-7; 12 bases map to TRBD2. The germline V gene has CDR1 DFQATT and CDR2 SNEGSKA (reference sequence). J was trimmed by 5 bases and V by 3 bases; bases with no gene match: 2. The CDR3 contains 13 residues.

The rearrangement joins TRBV18 to TRBJ1-5; possible D gene TRBD1, 6 bases. The ends were cut back, 2 bases at V and 2 bases at J, with 10 bases in the middle. The CDR3 has 15 residues. From germline, CDR1 is KGHSH and CDR2 LQKENI. The CDR3 loop is CASSPGGGGNQPQHF. Here the CDR3 DNA reads TGTGCCAGCTCACCAGGAGGGGGGGGCAATCAGCCCCAGCATTTT.

The chain couples TRBV6-5 to TRBJ1-2; D remains unclear. The V end lost 7 bases, the J end lost 8 bases, and 20 bases lay between the germline ends. The CDR3 spans 14 residues. Germline V CDR1 and CDR2: MNHEY, SVGAGI. The DNA of the CDR3 is TGTGCCAGCACCAGGATTGGTACTAGCGCGGGCTACACCTTC. Protein sequence: CASTRIGTSAGYTF.

This rearrangement joins TRBV11-3 to TRBJ2-1, with D perhaps TRBD2 (6 bases). There are 14 residues in the CDR3. Germline V gives CDR1 SGHNT, CDR2 YENEEA. V was shortened by 0 bases and J by 8 bases, with 11 bases between the two germline ends. CDR3 bases: TGTGCCAGCAGCTTAGATCCCGGGGAGGATGAGCAGTTCTTC. Protein product: CASSLDPGEDEQFF.

For this clone: It is likely a read error, because the conserved phenylalanine at the end of the CDR3 is missing. The limits of the CDR3 on the DNA are not certain, so only TCRdb's listed CDR3 is given. The chain carries TRBV10-3 and TRBJ2-7; the table's D call of TRBD2 was not tested on the DNA. Termini included, the CDR3 measures 13 amino acids. Germline V CDR1 and CDR2: ENHRY, SYGVKD. CDR3 residues: CATPLGGNLGSRI.

This clone came up once. The V call is TRBV5-1, the J call TRBJ2-3, with 8 bases fitting TRBD1. CDR1 is SGHRS and CDR2 is YFSETQ in the germline V gene. V was clipped by 5 bases and J by 6 bases; unmatched bases: 11. CDR3 length equals 15 residues. In DNA, the CDR3 is TGCGCCAGCAGGTTTAGACAGGGGTTCACGGATACGCAGTATTTT. Its translation: CASRFRQGFTDTQYF. The whole variable domain, filled in from reference TRBV5-1 and TRBJ2-3, reads KAGVTQTPRYLIKTRGQQVTLSCSPISGHRSVSWYQQTPGQGLQFLFEYFSETQRNKGNFPGRFSGRQFSNSRSEMNVSTLELGDSALYLCASRFRQGFTDTQYFGPGTRLTVL.

The chain joins TRBV28 to TRBJ1-2, with D unclear. V was cut by 4 bases and J by 8 bases, with 11 bases left in between. Germline CDR1 is MDHEN and CDR2 is SYDVKM. This CDR3 is built from 12 residues. The DNA of the CDR3 is TGTGCCAGCAGTTGGGCAGTAGGCGGCTACACCTTC. Protein product: CASSWAVGGYTF.

V and J are TRBV4-1 and TRBJ2-3, with TRBD2 identical over 9 bases. The V segment lost 1 base and the J segment 2 bases; nucleotides outside the gene matches: 16. The CDR3 has 20 amino acids. CDR1 and CDR2 (germline): MGHRA, YSYEKL. In DNA, the CDR3 is TGCGCCAGCAGCCAAGTCCTGTCAGCGGGGGGATCCTCTAACACAGATACGCAGTATTTT. This translates into CASSQVLSAGGSSNTDTQYF.